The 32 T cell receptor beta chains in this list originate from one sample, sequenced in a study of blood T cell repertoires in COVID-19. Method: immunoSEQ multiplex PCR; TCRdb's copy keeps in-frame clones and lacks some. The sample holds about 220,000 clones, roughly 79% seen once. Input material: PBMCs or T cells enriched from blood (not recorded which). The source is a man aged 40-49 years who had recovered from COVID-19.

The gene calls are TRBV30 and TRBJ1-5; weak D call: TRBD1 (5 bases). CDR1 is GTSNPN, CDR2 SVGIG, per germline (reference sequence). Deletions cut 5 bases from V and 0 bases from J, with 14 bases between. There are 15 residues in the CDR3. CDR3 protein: CAWGRQGNSNQPQHF. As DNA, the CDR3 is TGTGCCTGGGGACGGCAGGGAAATAGCAATCAGCCCCAGCATTTT. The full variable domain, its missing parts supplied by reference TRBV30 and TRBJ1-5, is SQTIHQWPATLVQPVGSPLSLECTVEGTSNPNLYWYRQAAGRGLQLLFYSVGIGQISSEVPQNLSASRPQDRQFILSSKKLLLSDSGFYLCAWGRQGNSNQPQHFGDGTRLSIL.

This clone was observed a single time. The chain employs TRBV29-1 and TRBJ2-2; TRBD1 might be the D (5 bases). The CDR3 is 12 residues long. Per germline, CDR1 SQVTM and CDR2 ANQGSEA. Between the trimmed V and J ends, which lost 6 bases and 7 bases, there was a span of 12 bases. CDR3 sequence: CSVTASGGELFF. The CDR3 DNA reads TGCAGCGTGACAGCTTCAGGCGGGGAGCTGTTTTTT.

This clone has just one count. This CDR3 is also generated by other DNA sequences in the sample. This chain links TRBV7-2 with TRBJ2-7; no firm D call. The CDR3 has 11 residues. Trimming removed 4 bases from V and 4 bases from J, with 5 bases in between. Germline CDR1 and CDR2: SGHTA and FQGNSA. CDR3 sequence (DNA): TGTGCCAGCAGCTCTTATTACGAGCAGTACTTC. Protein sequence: CASSSYYEQYF.

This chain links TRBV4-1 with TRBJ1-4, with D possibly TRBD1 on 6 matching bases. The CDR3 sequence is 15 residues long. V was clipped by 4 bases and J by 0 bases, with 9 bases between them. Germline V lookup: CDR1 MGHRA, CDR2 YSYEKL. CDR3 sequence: CASSPQGATNEKLFF. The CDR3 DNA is TGCGCCAGCAGCCCACAGGGAGCAACTAATGAAAAACTGTTTTTT.

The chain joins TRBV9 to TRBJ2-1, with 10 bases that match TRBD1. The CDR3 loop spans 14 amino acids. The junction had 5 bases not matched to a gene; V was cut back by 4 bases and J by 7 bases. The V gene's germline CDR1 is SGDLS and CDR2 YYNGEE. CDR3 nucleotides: TGTGCCAGCAGCTTAGCGGACAGGGGGAATGAGCAGTTCTTC. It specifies CASSLADRGNEQFF. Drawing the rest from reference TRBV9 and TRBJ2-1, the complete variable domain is DSGVTQTPKHLITATGQRVTLRCSPRSGDLSVYWYQQSLDQGLQFLIQYYNGEERAKGNILERFSAQQFPDLHSELNLSSLELGDSALYFCASSLADRGNEQFFGPGTRLTVL.

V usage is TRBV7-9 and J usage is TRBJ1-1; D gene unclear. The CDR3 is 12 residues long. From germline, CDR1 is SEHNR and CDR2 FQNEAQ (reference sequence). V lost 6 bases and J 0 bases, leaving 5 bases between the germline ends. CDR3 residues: CASSNMNTEAFF. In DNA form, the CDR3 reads TGTGCCAGCAGTAACATGAACACTGAAGCTTTCTTT.

The CDR3 nucleotides read TGTGCCTGCGCCCGGGGAGCAGGTTGGTACAATCAGCCCCAGCATTTT. Its translation is CACARGAGWYNQPQHF. V gene TRBV28 combines with J gene TRBJ1-5; D is ambiguous. Germline-derived CDR1 and CDR2 are MDHEN and SYDVKM. V dropped 11 bases and J dropped 3 bases, with 23 bases sitting between them. CDR3 size: 16 residues. The whole variable domain, filled in from reference TRBV28 and TRBJ1-5, reads DVKVTQSSRYLVKRTGEKVFLECVQDMDHENMFWYRQDPGLGLRLIYFSYDVKMKEKGDIPEGYSVSREKKERFSLILESASTNQTSMYLCACARGAGWYNQPQHFGDGTRLSIL.

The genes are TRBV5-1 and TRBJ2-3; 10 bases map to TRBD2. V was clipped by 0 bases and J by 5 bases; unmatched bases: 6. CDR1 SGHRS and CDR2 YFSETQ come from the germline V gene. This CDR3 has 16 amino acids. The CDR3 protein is CASSLVLAGAIDTQYF. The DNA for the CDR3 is TGCGCCAGCAGCTTGGTGCTAGCGGGGGCAATAGATACGCAGTATTTT.

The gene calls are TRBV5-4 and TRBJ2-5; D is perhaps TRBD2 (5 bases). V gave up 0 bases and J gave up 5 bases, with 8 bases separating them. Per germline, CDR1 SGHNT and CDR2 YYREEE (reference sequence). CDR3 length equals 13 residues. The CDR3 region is CASSLGTLETQYF. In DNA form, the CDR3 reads TGTGCCAGCAGCTTGGGGACTTTGGAGACCCAGTACTTC.

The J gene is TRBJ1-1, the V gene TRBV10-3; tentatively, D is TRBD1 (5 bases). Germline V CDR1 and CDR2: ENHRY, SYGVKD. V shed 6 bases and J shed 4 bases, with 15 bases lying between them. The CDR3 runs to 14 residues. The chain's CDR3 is CAISATTGRTEAFF. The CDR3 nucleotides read TGTGCCATCAGCGCGACCACAGGTCGCACTGAAGCTTTCTTT.

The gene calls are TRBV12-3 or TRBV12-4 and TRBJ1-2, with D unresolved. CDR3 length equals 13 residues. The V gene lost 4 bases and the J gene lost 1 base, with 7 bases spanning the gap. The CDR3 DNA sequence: TGTGCCAGCAGTTCACGGGGTAACTATGGCTACACCTTC. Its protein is CASSSRGNYGYTF.

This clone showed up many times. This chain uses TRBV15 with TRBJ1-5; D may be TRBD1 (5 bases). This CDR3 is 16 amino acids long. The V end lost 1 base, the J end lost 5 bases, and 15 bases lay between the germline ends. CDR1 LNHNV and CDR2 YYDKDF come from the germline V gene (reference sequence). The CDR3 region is CATSRGGGAGDQPQHF. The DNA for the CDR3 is TGTGCCACCAGCAGAGGAGGCGGGGCCGGAGATCAGCCCCAGCATTTT.

The chain's CDR3 is CASGGGLRSGELFF. The CDR3 bases are TGTGCCAGCGGCGGCGGGCTGCGGTCCGGGGAGCTGTTTTTT. The rearrangement links TRBV7-2 to TRBJ2-2, with D maybe TRBD2 (5 bases). The germline V gene has CDR1 SGHTA and CDR2 FQGNSA. CDR3 length equals 14 residues. V shed 8 bases and J shed 6 bases, with 16 bases lying between them.

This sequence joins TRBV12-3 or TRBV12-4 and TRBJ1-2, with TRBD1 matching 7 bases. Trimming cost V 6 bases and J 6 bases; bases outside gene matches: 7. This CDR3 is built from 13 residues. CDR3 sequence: CASRKKGADGYTF. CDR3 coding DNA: TGTGCCAGCAGAAAAAAGGGGGCGGATGGCTACACCTTC.

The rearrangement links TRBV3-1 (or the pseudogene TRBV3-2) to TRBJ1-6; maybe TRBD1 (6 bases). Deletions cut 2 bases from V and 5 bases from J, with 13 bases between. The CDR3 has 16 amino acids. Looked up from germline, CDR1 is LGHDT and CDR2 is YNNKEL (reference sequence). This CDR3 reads CASSQLGGLDNSPLHF. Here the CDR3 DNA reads TGTGCCAGCAGCCAACTCGGGGGGCTCGATAATTCACCCCTCCACTTT.

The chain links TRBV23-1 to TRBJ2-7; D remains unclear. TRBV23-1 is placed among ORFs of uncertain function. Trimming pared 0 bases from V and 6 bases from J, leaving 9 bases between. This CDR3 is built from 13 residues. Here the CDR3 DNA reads TGCGCCAGCAGTCAATCACAGTCCCCCGAGCAGTACTTC. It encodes CASSQSQSPEQYF.

The CDR3 reads CASKGAIGRSTDTQYF. Written as DNA, the CDR3 is TGTGCCAGTAAGGGGGCCATAGGGAGGAGCACAGATACGCAGTATTTT. The chain is built from TRBV19 and TRBJ2-3; D perhaps matches TRBD1 (7 bases). In germline, CDR1 is LNHDA, CDR2 SQIVND (reference sequence). V was pared by 7 bases and J by 0 bases, with 17 bases between. The CDR3 consists of 16 residues.

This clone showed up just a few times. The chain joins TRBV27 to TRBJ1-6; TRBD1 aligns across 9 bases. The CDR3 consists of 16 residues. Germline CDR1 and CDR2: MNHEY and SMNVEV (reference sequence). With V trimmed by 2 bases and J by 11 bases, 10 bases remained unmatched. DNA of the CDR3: TGTGCCAGCAGTTTAAGTCGACCGGGACAGGGCCCACCCCTCCACTTT. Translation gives CASSLSRPGQGPPLHF.

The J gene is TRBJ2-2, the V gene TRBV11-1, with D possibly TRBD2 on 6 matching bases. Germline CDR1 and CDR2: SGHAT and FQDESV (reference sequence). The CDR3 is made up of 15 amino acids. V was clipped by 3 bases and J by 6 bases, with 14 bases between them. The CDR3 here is CASSLIGEVAGELFF. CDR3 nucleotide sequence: TGTGCCAGCAGCTTGATAGGGGAGGTCGCCGGGGAGCTGTTTTTT. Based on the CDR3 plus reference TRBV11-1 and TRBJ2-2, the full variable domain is EAEVAQSPRYKITEKSQAVAFWCDPISGHATLYWYRQILGQGPELLVQFQDESVVDDSQLPKDRFSAERLKGVDSTLKIQPAELGDSAMYLCASSLIGEVAGELFFGEGSRLTVL.

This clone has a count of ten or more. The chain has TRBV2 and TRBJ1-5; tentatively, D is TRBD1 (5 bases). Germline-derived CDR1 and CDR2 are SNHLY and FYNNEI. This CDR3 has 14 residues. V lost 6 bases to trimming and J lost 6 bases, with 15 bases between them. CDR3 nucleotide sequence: TGTGCCAGCAGGTGGCAGGGAACGGGTCAGCCCCAGCATTTT. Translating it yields CASRWQGTGQPQHF.

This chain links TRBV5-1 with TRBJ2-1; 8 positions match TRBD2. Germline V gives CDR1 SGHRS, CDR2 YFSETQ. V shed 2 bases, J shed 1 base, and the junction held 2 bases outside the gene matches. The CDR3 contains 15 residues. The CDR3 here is CASSLTSGSYNEQFF. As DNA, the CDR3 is TGCGCCAGCAGCTTAACTAGCGGTTCCTACAATGAGCAGTTCTTC. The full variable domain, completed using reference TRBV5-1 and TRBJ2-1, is KAGVTQTPRYLIKTRGQQVTLSCSPISGHRSVSWYQQTPGQGLQFLFEYFSETQRNKGNFPGRFSGRQFSNSRSEMNVSTLELGDSALYLCASSLTSGSYNEQFFGPGTRLTVL.

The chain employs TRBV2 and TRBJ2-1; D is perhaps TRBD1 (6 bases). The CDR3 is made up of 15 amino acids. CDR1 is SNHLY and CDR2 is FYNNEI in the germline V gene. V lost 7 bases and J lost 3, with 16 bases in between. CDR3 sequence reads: CASIYPLRGYNEQFF. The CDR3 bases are TGTGCCAGCATCTATCCTCTCAGGGGCTACAATGAGCAGTTCTTC.

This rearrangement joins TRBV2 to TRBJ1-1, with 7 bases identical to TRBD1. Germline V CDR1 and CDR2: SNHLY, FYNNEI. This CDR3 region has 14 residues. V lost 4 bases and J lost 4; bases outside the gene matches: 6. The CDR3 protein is CASSVVRGTTEAFF. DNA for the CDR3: TGTGCCAGCAGTGTTGTCAGGGGGACCACTGAAGCTTTCTTT. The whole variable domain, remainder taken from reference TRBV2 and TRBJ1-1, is EPEVTQTPSHQVTQMGQEVILRCVPISNHLYFYWYRQILGQKVEFLVSFYNNEISEKSEIFDDQFSVERPDGSNFTLKIRSTKLEDSAMYFCASSVVRGTTEAFFGQGTRLTVV.

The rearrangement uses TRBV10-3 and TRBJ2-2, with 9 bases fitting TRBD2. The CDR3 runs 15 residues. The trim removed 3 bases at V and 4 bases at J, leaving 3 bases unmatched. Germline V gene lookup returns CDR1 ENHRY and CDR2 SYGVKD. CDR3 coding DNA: TGTGCCATCAGTGACCGCGGGAGGGGCACCGGGGAGCTGTTTTTT. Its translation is CAISDRGRGTGELFF.

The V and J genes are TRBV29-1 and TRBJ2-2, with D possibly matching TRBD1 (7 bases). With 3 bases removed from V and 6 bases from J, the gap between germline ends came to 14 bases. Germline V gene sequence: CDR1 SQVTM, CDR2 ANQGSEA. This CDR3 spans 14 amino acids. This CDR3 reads CSVERTGGAGELFF. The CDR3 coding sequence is TGCAGCGTTGAGCGGACAGGAGGGGCCGGGGAGCTGTTTTTT.

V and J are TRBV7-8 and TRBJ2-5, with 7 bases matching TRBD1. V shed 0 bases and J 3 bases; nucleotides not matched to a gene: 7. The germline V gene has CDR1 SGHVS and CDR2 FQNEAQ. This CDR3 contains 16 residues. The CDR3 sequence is CASSLAVARGKETQYF. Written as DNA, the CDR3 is TGTGCCAGCAGCTTAGCGGTAGCCAGGGGGAAAGAGACCCAGTACTTC. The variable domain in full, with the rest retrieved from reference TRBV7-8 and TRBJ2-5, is GAGVSQSPRYKVAKRGQDVALRCDPISGHVSLFWYQQALGQGPEFLTYFQNEAQLDKSGLPSDRFFAERPEGSVSTLKIQRTQQEDSAVYLCASSLAVARGKETQYFGPGTRLLVL.

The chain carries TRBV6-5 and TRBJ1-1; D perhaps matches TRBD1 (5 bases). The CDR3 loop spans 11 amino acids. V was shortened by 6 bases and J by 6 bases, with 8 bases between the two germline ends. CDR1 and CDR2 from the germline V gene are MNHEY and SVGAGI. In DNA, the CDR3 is TGTGCCAGCAGCCAAGGGGCTGAAGCTTTCTTT. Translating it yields CASSQGAEAFF.

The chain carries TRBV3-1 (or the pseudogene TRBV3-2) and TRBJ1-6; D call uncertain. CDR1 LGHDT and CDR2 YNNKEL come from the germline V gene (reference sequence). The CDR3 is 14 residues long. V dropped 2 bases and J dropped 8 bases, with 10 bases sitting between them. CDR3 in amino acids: CASSQSRDDSPLHF. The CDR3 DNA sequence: TGTGCCAGCAGCCAAAGTAGAGATGATTCACCCCTCCACTTT.

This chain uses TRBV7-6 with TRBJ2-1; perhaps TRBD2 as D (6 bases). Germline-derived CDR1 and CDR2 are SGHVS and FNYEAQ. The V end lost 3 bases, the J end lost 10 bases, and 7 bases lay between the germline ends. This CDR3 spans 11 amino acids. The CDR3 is CASSLSGEQFF. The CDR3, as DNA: TGTGCCAGCAGCTTGAGCGGGGAGCAGTTCTTC.

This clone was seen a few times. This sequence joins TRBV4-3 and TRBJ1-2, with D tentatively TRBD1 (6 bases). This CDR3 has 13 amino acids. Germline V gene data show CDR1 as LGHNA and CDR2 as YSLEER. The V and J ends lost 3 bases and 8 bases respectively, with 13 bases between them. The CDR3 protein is CASSQEGGRGYTF. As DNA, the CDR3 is TGCGCCAGCAGCCAGGAGGGGGGGCGAGGCTACACCTTC.

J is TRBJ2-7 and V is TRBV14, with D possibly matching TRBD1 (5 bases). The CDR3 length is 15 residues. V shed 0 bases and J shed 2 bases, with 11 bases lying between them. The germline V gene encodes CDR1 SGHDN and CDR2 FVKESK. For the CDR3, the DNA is TGTGCCAGCAGCCAAGAGACAGCGAATGCCTACGAGCAGTACTTC. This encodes CASSQETANAYEQYF. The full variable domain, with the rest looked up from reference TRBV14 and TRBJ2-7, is EAGVTQFPSHSVIEKGQTVTLRCDPISGHDNLYWYRRVMGKEIKFLLHFVKESKQDESGMPNNRFLAERTGGTYSTLKVQPAELEDSGVYFCASSQETANAYEQYFGPGTRLTVT.

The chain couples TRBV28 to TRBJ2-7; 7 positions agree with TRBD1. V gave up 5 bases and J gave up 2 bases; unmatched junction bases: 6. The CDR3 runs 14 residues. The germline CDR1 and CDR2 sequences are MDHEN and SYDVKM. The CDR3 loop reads CASSTGTEAYEQYF. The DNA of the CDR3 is TGTGCCAGCAGTACCGGGACAGAGGCCTACGAGCAGTACTTC. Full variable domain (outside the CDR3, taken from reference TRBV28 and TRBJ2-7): DVKVTQSSRYLVKRTGEKVFLECVQDMDHENMFWYRQDPGLGLRLIYFSYDVKMKEKGDIPEGYSVSREKKERFSLILESASTNQTSMYLCASSTGTEAYEQYFGPGTRLTVT.